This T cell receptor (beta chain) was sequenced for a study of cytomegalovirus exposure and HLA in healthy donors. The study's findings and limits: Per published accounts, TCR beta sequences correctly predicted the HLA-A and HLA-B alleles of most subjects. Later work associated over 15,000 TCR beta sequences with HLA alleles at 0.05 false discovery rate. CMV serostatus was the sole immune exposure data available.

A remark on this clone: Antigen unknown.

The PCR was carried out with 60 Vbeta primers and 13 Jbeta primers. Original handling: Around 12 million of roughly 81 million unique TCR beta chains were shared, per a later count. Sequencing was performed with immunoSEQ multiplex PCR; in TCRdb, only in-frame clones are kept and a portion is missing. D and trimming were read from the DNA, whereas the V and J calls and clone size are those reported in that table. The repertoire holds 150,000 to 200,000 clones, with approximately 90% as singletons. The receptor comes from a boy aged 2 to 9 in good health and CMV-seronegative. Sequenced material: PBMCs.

In DNA, the CDR3 is TGTGCCAGCAGCTCCTTTCCGTCTTACGAGCAGTACTTC. As protein: CASSSFPSYEQYF. The V call is TRBV7-9, the J call TRBJ2-5; no definite D call. The DNA end favors TRBJ2-7, so the J call may be wrong. Per the germline V gene, CDR1 is SEHNR and CDR2 is FQNEAQ (reference sequence). The CDR3 consists of 13 residues.